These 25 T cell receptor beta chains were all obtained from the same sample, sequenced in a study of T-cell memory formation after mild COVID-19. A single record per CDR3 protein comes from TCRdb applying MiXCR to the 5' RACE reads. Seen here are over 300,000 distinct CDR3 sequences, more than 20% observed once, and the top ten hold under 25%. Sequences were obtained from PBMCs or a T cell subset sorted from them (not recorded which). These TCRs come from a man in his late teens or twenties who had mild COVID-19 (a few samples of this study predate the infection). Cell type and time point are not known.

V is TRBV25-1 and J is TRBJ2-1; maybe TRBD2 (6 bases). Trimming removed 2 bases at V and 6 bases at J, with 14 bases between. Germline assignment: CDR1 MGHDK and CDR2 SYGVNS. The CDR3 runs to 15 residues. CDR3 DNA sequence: TGTGCCAGCAGTGAACCGGCGGGGTCTGGCAATGAGCAGTTCTTC. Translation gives CASSEPAGSGNEQFF.

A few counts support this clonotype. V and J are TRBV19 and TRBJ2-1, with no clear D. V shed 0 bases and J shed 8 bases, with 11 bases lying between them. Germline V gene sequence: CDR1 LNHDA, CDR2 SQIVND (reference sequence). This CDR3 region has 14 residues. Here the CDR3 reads CASSIDTIGDEQFF. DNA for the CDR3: TGTGCCAGTAGTATAGATACCATCGGCGATGAGCAGTTCTTC.

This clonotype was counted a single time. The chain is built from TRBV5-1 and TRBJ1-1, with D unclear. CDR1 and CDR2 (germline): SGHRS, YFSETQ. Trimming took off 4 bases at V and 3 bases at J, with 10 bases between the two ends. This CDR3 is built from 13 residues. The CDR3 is CASSRDGDTEAFF. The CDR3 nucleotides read TGCGCCAGCAGCCGAGACGGAGACACTGAAGCTTTCTTT.

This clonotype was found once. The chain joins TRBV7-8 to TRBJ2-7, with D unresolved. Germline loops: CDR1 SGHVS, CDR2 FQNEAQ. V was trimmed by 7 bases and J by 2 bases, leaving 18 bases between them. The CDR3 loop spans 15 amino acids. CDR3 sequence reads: CASTFSGRSTYEQYF. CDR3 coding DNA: TGTGCCAGCACCTTCTCGGGCAGGTCAACCTACGAGCAGTACTTC. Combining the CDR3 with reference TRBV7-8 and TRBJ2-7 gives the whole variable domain GAGVSQSPRYKVAKRGQDVALRCDPISGHVSLFWYQQALGQGPEFLTYFQNEAQLDKSGLPSDRFFAERPEGSVSTLKIQRTQQEDSAVYLCASTFSGRSTYEQYFGPGTRLTVT.

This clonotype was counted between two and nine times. This CDR3 reads CASSLTRGNPYNEQFF. DNA of the CDR3: TGCGCCAGCAGCTTAACGAGGGGGAATCCCTACAATGAGCAGTTCTTC. V gene TRBV5-1 combines with J gene TRBJ2-1; tentatively, D is TRBD1 (6 bases). Deletions cut 2 bases from V and 2 bases from J, with 14 bases between. The CDR3 totals 16 residues. CDR1 and CDR2 from the germline V gene are SGHRS and YFSETQ.

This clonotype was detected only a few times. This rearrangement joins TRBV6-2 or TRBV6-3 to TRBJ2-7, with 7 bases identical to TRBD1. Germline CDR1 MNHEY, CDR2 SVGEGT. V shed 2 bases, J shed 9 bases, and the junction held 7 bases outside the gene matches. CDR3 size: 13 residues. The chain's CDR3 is CASSYQDRAGQYV. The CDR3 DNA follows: TGTGCCAGCAGTTACCAAGACAGGGCGGGGCAGTACGTC.

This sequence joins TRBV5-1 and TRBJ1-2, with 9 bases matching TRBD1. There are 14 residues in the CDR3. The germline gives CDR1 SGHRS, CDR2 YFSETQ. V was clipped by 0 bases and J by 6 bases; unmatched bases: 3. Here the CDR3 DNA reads TGCGCCAGCAGCTTGGGACAGGGGGAGGATGGCTACACCTTC. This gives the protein CASSLGQGEDGYTF.

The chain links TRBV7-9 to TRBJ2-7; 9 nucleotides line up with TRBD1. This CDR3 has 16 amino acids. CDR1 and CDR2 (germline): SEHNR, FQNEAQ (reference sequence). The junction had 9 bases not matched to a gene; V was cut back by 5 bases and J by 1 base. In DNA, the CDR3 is TGTGCCAGCAGCGGGTCCGGGACAGGGAGATCCTACGAGCAGTACTTC. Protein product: CASSGSGTGRSYEQYF.

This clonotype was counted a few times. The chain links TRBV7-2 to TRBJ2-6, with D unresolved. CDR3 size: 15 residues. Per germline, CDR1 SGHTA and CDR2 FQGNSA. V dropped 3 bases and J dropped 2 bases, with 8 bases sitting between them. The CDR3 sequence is CASSFSTPGANVLTF. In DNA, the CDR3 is TGTGCCAGCAGCTTTAGTACTCCTGGGGCCAACGTCCTGACTTTC.

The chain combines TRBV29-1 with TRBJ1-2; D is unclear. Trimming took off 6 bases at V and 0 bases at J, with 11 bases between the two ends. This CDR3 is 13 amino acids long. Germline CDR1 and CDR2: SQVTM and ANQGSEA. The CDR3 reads CSVADRPNYGYTF. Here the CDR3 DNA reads TGCAGCGTGGCCGACCGACCTAACTATGGCTACACCTTC.

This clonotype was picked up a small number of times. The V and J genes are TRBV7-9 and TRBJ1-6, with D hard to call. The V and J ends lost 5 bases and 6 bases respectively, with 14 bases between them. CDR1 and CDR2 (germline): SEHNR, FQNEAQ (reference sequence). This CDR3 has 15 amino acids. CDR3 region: CASSLLSGFNSPLHF. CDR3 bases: TGTGCCAGCAGCCTCCTCTCTGGGTTTAATTCACCCCTCCACTTT. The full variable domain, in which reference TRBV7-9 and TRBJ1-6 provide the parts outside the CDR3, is DTGVSQNPRHKITKRGQNVTFRCDPISEHNRLYWYRQTLGQGPEFLTYFQNEAQLEKSRLLSDRFSAERPKGSFSTLEIQRTEQGDSAMYLCASSLLSGFNSPLHFGNGTRLTVT.

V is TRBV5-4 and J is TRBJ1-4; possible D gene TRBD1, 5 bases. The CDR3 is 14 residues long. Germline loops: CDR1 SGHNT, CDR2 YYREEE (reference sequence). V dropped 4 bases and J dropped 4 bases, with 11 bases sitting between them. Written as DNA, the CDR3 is TGTGCCAGCAGCCCGCCTGGACATAATGAAAAACTGTTTTTT. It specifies CASSPPGHNEKLFF.

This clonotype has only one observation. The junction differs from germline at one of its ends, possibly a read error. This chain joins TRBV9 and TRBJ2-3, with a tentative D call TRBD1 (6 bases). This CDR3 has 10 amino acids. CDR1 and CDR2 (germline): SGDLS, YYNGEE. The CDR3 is CASSGRTVHF. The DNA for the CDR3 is TGTGCCAGCAGCGGGCGGACAGTTCATTTT.

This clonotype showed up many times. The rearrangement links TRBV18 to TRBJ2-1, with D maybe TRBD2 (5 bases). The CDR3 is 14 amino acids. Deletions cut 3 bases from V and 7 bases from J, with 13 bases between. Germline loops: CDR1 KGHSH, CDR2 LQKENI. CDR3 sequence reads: CASSPNQRSNEQFF. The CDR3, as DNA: TGTGCCAGCTCACCTAACCAGCGGAGTAATGAGCAGTTCTTC.

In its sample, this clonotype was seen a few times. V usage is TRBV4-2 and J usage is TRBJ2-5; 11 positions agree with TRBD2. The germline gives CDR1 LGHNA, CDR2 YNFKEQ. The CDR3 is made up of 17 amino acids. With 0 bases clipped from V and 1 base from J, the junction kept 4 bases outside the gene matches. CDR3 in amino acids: CASSQDPSGGTQETQYF. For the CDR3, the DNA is TGTGCCAGCAGCCAAGATCCTAGCGGGGGGACCCAAGAGACCCAGTACTTC.

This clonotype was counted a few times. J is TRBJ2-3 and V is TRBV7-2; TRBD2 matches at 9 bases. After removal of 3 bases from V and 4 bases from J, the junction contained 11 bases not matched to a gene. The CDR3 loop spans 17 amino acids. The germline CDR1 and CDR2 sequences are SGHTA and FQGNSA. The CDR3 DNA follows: TGTGCCAGCAGCTTGTATGGGCGGGGGGGCACCCCAGATACGCAGTATTTT. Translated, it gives CASSLYGRGGTPDTQYF. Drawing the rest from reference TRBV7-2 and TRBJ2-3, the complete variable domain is GAGVSQSPSNKVTEKGKDVELRCDPISGHTALYWYRQSLGQGLEFLIYFQGNSAPDKSGLPSDRFSAERTGGSVSTLTIQRTQQEDSAVYLCASSLYGRGGTPDTQYFGPGTRLTVL.

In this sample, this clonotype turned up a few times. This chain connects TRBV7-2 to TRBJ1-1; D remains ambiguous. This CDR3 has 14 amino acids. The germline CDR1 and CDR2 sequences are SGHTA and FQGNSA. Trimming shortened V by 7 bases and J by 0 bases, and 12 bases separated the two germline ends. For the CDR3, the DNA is TGTGCCAGCATGCGAGGGTCCATGAACACTGAAGCTTTCTTT. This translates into CASMRGSMNTEAFF.

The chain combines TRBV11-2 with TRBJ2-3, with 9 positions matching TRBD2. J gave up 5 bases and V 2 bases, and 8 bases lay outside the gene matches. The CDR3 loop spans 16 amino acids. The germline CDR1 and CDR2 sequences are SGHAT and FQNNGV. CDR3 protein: CASSLLGAGGQDTQYF. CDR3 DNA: TGTGCCAGCAGCTTATTGGGCGCGGGGGGGCAAGATACGCAGTATTTT.

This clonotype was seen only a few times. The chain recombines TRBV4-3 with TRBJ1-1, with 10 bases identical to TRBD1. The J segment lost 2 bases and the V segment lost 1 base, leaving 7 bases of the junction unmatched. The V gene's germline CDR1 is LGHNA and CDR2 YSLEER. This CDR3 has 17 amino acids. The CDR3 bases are TGCGCCAGCAGCCAAGTTGAGGGACAGGGGATAAACACTGAAGCTTTCTTT. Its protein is CASSQVEGQGINTEAFF.

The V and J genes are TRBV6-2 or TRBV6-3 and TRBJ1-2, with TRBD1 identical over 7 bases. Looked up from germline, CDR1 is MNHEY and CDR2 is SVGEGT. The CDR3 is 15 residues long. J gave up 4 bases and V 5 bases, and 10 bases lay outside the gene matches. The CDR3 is CASSDLWDSPYGYTF. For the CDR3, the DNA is TGTGCCAGCAGTGACTTGTGGGACAGCCCCTATGGCTACACCTTC.

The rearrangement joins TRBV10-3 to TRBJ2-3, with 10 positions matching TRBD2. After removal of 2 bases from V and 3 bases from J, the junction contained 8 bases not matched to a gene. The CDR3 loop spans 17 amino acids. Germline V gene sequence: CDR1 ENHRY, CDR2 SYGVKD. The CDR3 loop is CAISETQRGGGTDTQYF. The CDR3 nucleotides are TGTGCCATCAGTGAGACTCAGCGGGGGGGCGGGACAGATACGCAGTATTTT.

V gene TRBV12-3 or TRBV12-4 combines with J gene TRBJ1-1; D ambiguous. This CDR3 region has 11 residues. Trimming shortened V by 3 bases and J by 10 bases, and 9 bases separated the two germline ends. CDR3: CASSFGPTAFF. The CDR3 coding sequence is TGTGCCAGCAGTTTTGGCCCTACAGCTTTCTTT.

The CDR3 protein is CASSMDEVEAFF. The CDR3 DNA follows: TGTGCCAGCAGCATGGACGAGGTAGAAGCTTTCTTT. The V call is TRBV7-8, the J call TRBJ1-1; no definite D call. Trimming pared 5 bases from V and 8 bases from J, leaving 12 bases between. CDR1 and CDR2 from the germline V gene are SGHVS and FQNEAQ. This CDR3 is 12 amino acids long.

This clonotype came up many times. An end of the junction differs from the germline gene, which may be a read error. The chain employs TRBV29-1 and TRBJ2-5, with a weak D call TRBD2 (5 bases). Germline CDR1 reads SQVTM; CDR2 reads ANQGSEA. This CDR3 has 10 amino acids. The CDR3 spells CSVEDPRVDF. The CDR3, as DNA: TGCAGCGTTGAAGATCCGAGGGTGGACTTC.

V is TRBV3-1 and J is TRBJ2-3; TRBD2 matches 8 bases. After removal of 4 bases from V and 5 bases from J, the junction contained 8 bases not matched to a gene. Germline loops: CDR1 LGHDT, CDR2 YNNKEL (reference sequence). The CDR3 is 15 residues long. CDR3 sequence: CASSRSPGGQDTQYF. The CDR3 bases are TGTGCCAGCAGCCGGTCCCCGGGGGGGCAAGATACGCAGTATTTT.